This is a list of T cell receptor beta chains from one sample in a study of T-cell memory formation after mild COVID-19. Each CDR3 protein is one row after TCRdb ran MiXCR on the 5' RACE reads. The sample gives 450,000 to 650,000 distinct CDR3 sequences, under 20% of which show up once; around 12% is in the top ten. Sequencing used PBMCs or a T cell subset sorted from them (not recorded which). The receptor source for this set is an adult woman who had mild COVID-19 (a few samples of this study predate the infection). Cell type and time point are not known. CDR3s include the opening cysteine and the closing phenylalanine or tryptophan. A D gene is named only where the DNA matches it firmly. Clone size, where shown, is once, few, many, or a class for clones that have expanded.

DNA: TGCAGCGTTGAACGACCATTAGATTACAATGAGCAGTTCTTC
CDR3: CSVERPLDYNEQFF
J: TRBJ2-1
size: .
V: TRBV29-1
D: .

DNA: TGTGCCAGCAGCTTAGCGAGGACGAGTTACAATGAGCAGTTCTTC
CDR3: CASSLARTSYNEQFF
J: TRBJ2-1
size: few
V: TRBV7-6
D: .

DNA: TGTGCCAGCAGCTCCGGACAGGCAAACTATGGCTACACCTTC
CDR3: CASSSGQANYGYTF
J: TRBJ1-2
size: few
V: TRBV7-9
D: TRBD1

DNA: TGCGCCAGCAGCTTCTCAGCAGGGCCGGCCACTGAAGCTTTCTTT
CDR3: CASSFSAGPATEAFF
J: TRBJ1-1
size: .
V: TRBV5-1
D: .

DNA: TGTGCCAGCAGTGCAGAGCGGGGGGCCTACAATGAGCAGTTCTTC
CDR3: CASSAERGAYNEQFF
J: TRBJ2-1
size: .
V: TRBV6-1
D: TRBD2

DNA: TGTGCCAGCAGCCCTCAGACTAGCGACTCAAGGCTGTCCCAGTACTTC
CDR3: CASSPQTSDSRLSQYF
J: TRBJ2-5
size: .
V: TRBV3-1
D: TRBD2

DNA: TGTGCCAGCAGCTTAGCCCCCCAGTGGTTAGGGGAGACCCAGTACTTC
CDR3: CASSLAPQWLGETQYF
J: TRBJ2-5
size: once
V: TRBV11-2
D: .

DNA: TGTGCCAGCAGCGTCCTGGGACAGAACACTGAAGCTTTCTTT
CDR3: CASSVLGQNTEAFF
J: TRBJ1-1
size: .
V: TRBV5-6
D: .

DNA: TGTGCCAGCAGCCAGGGACTAGAGCTGGTGGGCACAGATACGCAGTATTTT
CDR3: CASSQGLELVGTDTQYF
J: TRBJ2-3
size: .
V: TRBV5-6
D: TRBD2

DNA: TGTGCCAGCAGCTTACAGGGATGGCTTCCTGAAAAACTGTTTTTT
CDR3: CASSLQGWLPEKLFF
J: TRBJ1-4
size: .
V: TRBV11-3
D: .

DNA: TGTGCCAGCAGCTATGGAGAGGCAGGGGGCCTCCCGGTGACCCAGTACTTC
CDR3: CASSYGEAGGLPVTQYF
J: TRBJ2-5
size: .
V: TRBV11-2
D: TRBD1

DNA: TGTGCCAGCAGCCTTGGACAGCCCACCGGGGAGCTGTTTTTT
CDR3: CASSLGQPTGELFF
J: TRBJ2-2
size: .
V: TRBV7-2
D: .

DNA: TGTGCCAGCACCCTAGCGGGGGGCTACAATGAGCAGTTCTTC
CDR3: CASTLAGGYNEQFF
J: TRBJ2-1
size: few
V: TRBV6-5
D: TRBD2

DNA: TGTGCCAGTAAGGCGGGAGGCTACAATGAGCAGTTCTTC
CDR3: CASKAGGYNEQFF
J: TRBJ2-1
size: .
V: TRBV19
D: TRBD2

DNA: TGCAGCGTTGAGGGAACCGGGGAGCTGTTTTTT
CDR3: CSVEGTGELFF
J: TRBJ2-2
size: few
V: TRBV29-1
D: .

DNA: TGTGCCATCAGTGAGTCGACGGGATTGAGGTACAATGAGCAGTTCTTC
CDR3: CAISESTGLRYNEQFF
J: TRBJ2-1
size: .
V: TRBV10-3
D: .

DNA: TGTGCCACCAGCAGATCTCTAGCGGGGGGGCCCGGCAATGAGCAGTTCTTC
CDR3: CATSRSLAGGPGNEQFF
J: TRBJ2-1
size: few
V: TRBV15
D: TRBD2

DNA: TGTGCCAGCAAACTGCAGGGGGCTTCCTACGAGCAGTACTTC
CDR3: CASKLQGASYEQYF
J: TRBJ2-7
size: .
V: TRBV27
D: TRBD1

DNA: TGTGCCAGCACCCTCCAGGGGACCCAAGAGACCCAGTACTTC
CDR3: CASTLQGTQETQYF
J: TRBJ2-5
size: .
V: TRBV6-2/TRBV6-3
D: .

DNA: TGCGCCAGCAGCCAAAATTTAGTCCGGGGAGAAGAGACCCAGTACTTC
CDR3: CASSQNLVRGEETQYF
J: TRBJ2-5
size: .
V: TRBV4-1
D: .

DNA: TGTGCCAGCAGCGATAACGACTGGGGAGAGACCCAGTACTTC
CDR3: CASSDNDWGETQYF
J: TRBJ2-5
size: .
V: TRBV11-2
D: .

DNA: TGTGCCAGCAGTTACGTCGGGGGAAGCACTGAAGCTTTCTTT
CDR3: CASSYVGGSTEAFF
J: TRBJ1-1
size: .
V: TRBV6-2/TRBV6-3
D: .

DNA: TGTGCCGCAAGGGGGAACACTGAAGCTTTCTTT
CDR3: CAARGNTEAFF
J: TRBJ1-1
size: once
V: TRBV28
D: .

DNA: TGCAGCGAGTGGTCGGGGGGGCCAGGGGAGCAGTTCTTC
CDR3: CSEWSGGPGEQFF
J: TRBJ2-1
size: few
V: TRBV29-1
D: TRBD2

DNA: TGTGCCAGCAGCTTAGACTGGGAGTCCTCCTACGAGCAGTACTTC
CDR3: CASSLDWESSYEQYF
J: TRBJ2-7
size: few
V: TRBV7-2
D: .

DNA: TGCAGTGCTAGAGCTGTGGGGTCCCCAGATACGCAGTATTTT
CDR3: CSARAVGSPDTQYF
J: TRBJ2-3
size: few
V: TRBV20-1
D: .

DNA: TGTGCCAGCAGCTTAGCCGGTCCAGGGGCCGGGAACGAGCAGTACTTC
CDR3: CASSLAGPGAGNEQYF
J: TRBJ2-7
size: few
V: TRBV7-2
D: .

DNA: TGTGCCAGCAGCGCCGATAGAGGACTAGCGGGGACAGATACGCAGTATTTT
CDR3: CASSADRGLAGTDTQYF
J: TRBJ2-3
size: .
V: TRBV7-8
D: TRBD2

DNA: TGTGCCAGCAGTTTATCGTTCCAGGTTCACTATGGCTACACCTTC
CDR3: CASSLSFQVHYGYTF
J: TRBJ1-2
size: .
V: TRBV27
D: .

DNA: TGTGCCTGGACCGAACCCAGGAATGAGCAGTTCTTC
CDR3: CAWTEPRNEQFF
J: TRBJ2-1
size: few
V: TRBV30
D: .